The 3 T cell receptor beta chains listed next were all sequenced from one sample in a study of T cell repertoires in cytomegalovirus infection. MiXCR, applied by TCRdb to the reads, yields one record per CDR3 protein. The sample holds roughly 150,000 distinct CDR3 sequences, 20% to 25% seen once. The sample was PBMCs. These receptors all stem from a human donor in good health (CMV status not recorded). Some clones in this sample may be carry-over from other donors' samples.

There are a few counts of this clonotype. The chain couples TRBV9 to TRBJ2-2; D is perhaps TRBD1 or TRBD2 (5 bases each). In germline, CDR1 is SGDLS, CDR2 YYNGEE. Between the trimmed V and J ends, which lost 3 bases and 5 bases, there was a span of 14 bases. The CDR3 length is 15 residues. The chain's CDR3 is CASSAEFEGTGELFF. CDR3 nucleotide sequence: TGTGCCAGCAGCGCCGAATTCGAGGGGACCGGGGAGCTGTTTTTT.

The table lists this clonotype with a few counts. The chain employs TRBV28 and TRBJ1-2; D gene unclear. Trimming removed 7 bases at V and 4 bases at J, with 16 bases between. There are 14 residues in the CDR3. From germline, CDR1 is MDHEN and CDR2 SYDVKM. The CDR3 sequence: CASNFLAIGYGYTF. For the CDR3, the DNA is TGTGCCAGCAATTTTTTAGCTATAGGCTATGGCTACACCTTC.

This clonotype was seen only a few times. This sequence joins TRBV28 and TRBJ2-3, with unresolved D. Trimming left V 4 bases short and J 6 bases short, with 14 bases between. CDR1 and CDR2 from the germline V gene are MDHEN and SYDVKM. CDR3 length: 14 amino acids. The CDR3 coding sequence is TGTGCCAGCAGTTCCCGGACGCCGCGGGATACGCAGTATTTT. Translating it yields CASSSRTPRDTQYF.